A selection of T cell receptor beta chains follows, all from one sample in a study of CD4+ T cells in melanoma. Sequencing was performed with immunoSEQ multiplex PCR; in TCRdb, only in-frame clones are kept and a portion is missing. The data show about 3,700 clones, around 78% seen once. The sequencing input was tumor tissue. The source is a human donor with melanoma. CDR3s include the opening cysteine and the closing phenylalanine or tryptophan. The D gene is left open where the match is weak. Some rows mark clone size as missing; the rest say once, few, many or name a class of expanded clone.

V	D	size	J	DNA	CDR3
TRBV21-1	.	.	TRBJ1-1	TGTGCCAGCAGCAAAGGGCCGGTCGGGGAGAACACTGAAGCTTTCTTT	CASSKGPVGENTEAFF
TRBV28	TRBD1	.	TRBJ1-6	TGTGCCAGCAGTCGCCAACGGGACAGCTATAATTCACCCCTCCACTTT	CASSRQRDSYNSPLHF
TRBV7-2	.	.	TRBJ1-6	TGTGCCAGCAGTTCACTAAGGAATTCACCCCTCCACTTT	CASSSLRNSPLHF
TRBV4-3	TRBD2	once	TRBJ2-3	TGCGCCAGCAGCCAAGATACTAGCGCCGGGGATACGCAGTATTTT	CASSQDTSAGDTQYF
TRBV6-1	.	.	TRBJ2-1	TGTGCCAGCAGTGAACTAGCCCGGTGGAGCTCCTACAATGAGCAGTTCTTC	CASSELARWSSYNEQFF
TRBV4-1	.	.	TRBJ2-4	TGCGCCAGCAGCCAACGAACAGGGAGGAACATTCAGTACTTC	CASSQRTGRNIQYF
TRBV7-9	.	.	TRBJ1-4	TGTGCCAGCAGCTTAGGCAGGGCGGGCGAAAAACTGTTTTTT	CASSLGRAGEKLFF
TRBV7-9	.	.	TRBJ1-2	TGTGCCAGCAGCTCGGTTAATTCGGGTGGCTACACCTTC	CASSSVNSGGYTF
TRBV19	.	.	TRBJ1-5	TGTGCCGGTGCAGCGGGGTTAGATCAGCCCCAGCATTTT	CAGAAGLDQPQHF
TRBV27	.	.	TRBJ2-7	TGTGCCAGCAGTCCTTTCAGAGGGGGGCGAAACTACGAGCAGTACTTC	CASSPFRGGRNYEQYF
TRBV7-9	TRBD1	few	TRBJ1-5	TGTGCCAGTGGGACAGACAATCAGCCCCAGCATTTT	CASGTDNQPQHF
TRBV7-3	.	once	TRBJ2-7	TGTGCCAGCAGCGCACTCAGTGGGCCCTACGAGCAGTACTTC	CASSALSGPYEQYF
TRBV11-2	TRBD1	.	TRBJ1-4	TGTGCCAGCAGCCCGAGACAGGGGGCCTCTAATGAAAAACTGTTTTTT	CASSPRQGASNEKLFF
TRBV7-2	TRBD1	few	TRBJ1-2	TGTGCCAGCAGCTTAGCGGGCCAGGGGGCGCGTTTTGGCTACACCTTC	CASSLAGQGARFGYTF
TRBV7-2	.	.	TRBJ2-3	TGTGCCAGCATCCAAGGGCAGTCTACGCAGTATTTT	CASIQGQSTQYF
TRBV10-3	.	once	TRBJ2-1	TGTGCCATCAGTGAGTCGTGGCAGTACAATGAGCAGTTCTTC	CAISESWQYNEQFF
TRBV7-9	.	.	TRBJ1-1	TGTGCCAGCAGTCCTGTTGGGGGGCCAAACACTGAAGCTTTCTTT	CASSPVGGPNTEAFF
TRBV28	.	.	TRBJ2-1	TGTGCCAGCACGCGGGATGCTCCCTACAATGAGCAGTTCTTC	CASTRDAPYNEQFF
TRBV15	.	.	TRBJ1-2	TGTGCCACCAGCAGAGAGGACTATGGCTACACCTTC	CATSREDYGYTF
TRBV10-3	TRBD1	.	TRBJ2-1	TGTGCCATCAAGAGATACGGCGGGACAGGGGGGAATGAGCAGTTCTTC	CAIKRYGGTGGNEQFF
TRBV7-2	TRBD2	.	TRBJ2-7	TGTGCCAGCAGCACGGGACTAGGCGGCGAGCAGTACTTC	CASSTGLGGEQYF
TRBV7-2	TRBD1	once	TRBJ1-1	TGTGCCAGCAGCCACGGACAGGGCGGTAACACTGAAGCTTTCTTT	CASSHGQGGNTEAFF
TRBV11-1	.	.	TRBJ2-5	TGTGCCAGCAGCCCAAAGTGGTTGTACCAAGAGACCCAGTACTTC	CASSPKWLYQETQYF
TRBV10-3	TRBD2	.	TRBJ2-1	TGTGCCATCAGTGAGCGAGCGGGGGGTCCTTACAATGAGCAGTTCTTC	CAISERAGGPYNEQFF
TRBV4-3	TRBD1	.	TRBJ2-1	TGCGCCAGCAGCCACGACAGGGGATCCTACAATGAGCAGTTCTTC	CASSHDRGSYNEQFF
TRBV28	.	.	TRBJ2-3	TGTGCCAGCAGCGGCACGGGGGCGTCAGATACGCAGTATTTT	CASSGTGASDTQYF
TRBV27	TRBD1	.	TRBJ1-2	TGTGCCAGCAGTTTACAGGGGGCTAGAGGCTACACCTTC	CASSLQGARGYTF
TRBV7-8	.	.	TRBJ1-4	TGTGCCAGCAGCGGGAGAGGGCGAGGGGAAAAACTGTTTTTT	CASSGRGRGEKLFF
TRBV7-9	TRBD1	.	TRBJ1-3	TGTGCCAGCAGCCGCGACAGGGGGCGCAAAAAGTCTGGAAACACCATATATTTT	CASSRDRGRKKSGNTIYF
TRBV18	.	.	TRBJ2-3	TGTGCCAGCTCACCGAACACAGATACGCAGTATTTT	CASSPNTDTQYF
TRBV27	.	.	TRBJ2-1	TGTGCCAGCAGTTCCCAACCCATTAACTACAATGAGCAGTTCTTC	CASSSQPINYNEQFF
TRBV4-2	.	.	TRBJ1-4	TGTGCCAGCAGCCCCTCACCAGGGACAACTAATGAAAAACTGTTTTTT	CASSPSPGTTNEKLFF
TRBV7-2	TRBD2	few	TRBJ2-3	TGTGCCAGCAGTCGGGGACTAGCGGGCCCCACAGATACGCAGTATTTT	CASSRGLAGPTDTQYF
TRBV28	TRBD2	.	TRBJ2-7	TGTGCCAGCAGTCTTTGGACTAGCGGAACCTACGAGCAGTACTTC	CASSLWTSGTYEQYF
TRBV7-2	.	.	TRBJ1-6	TGTGCCAGCAGCTTGAGCTCCTATAATTCACCCCTCCACTTT	CASSLSSYNSPLHF
TRBV19	TRBD2	.	TRBJ2-7	TGTGCCAGTAGTATGGGCCCAGCGGGAGCGGGCGAGCAGTACTTC	CASSMGPAGAGEQYF
TRBV29-1	.	.	TRBJ1-1	TGCAGCGTTGTGGGTCAGGGCATGGGGAGCAACACTGAAGCTTTCTTT	CSVVGQGMGSNTEAFF
TRBV25-1	TRBD1	.	TRBJ1-2	TGTGCCAGCAGCGCACAGGGGGCGCTTAGCTATGGCTACACCTTC	CASSAQGALSYGYTF
TRBV29-1	TRBD1	.	TRBJ2-3	TGCAGCGTCGCCGGGACAGGGATTCGGGATACGCAGTATTTT	CSVAGTGIRDTQYF
TRBV9	TRBD1	once	TRBJ1-4	TGTGCCAGCAGCTCACCTCAGACAGGGGGCTTTGAAAAACTGTTTTTT	CASSSPQTGGFEKLFF
TRBV5-4	.	.	TRBJ2-5	TGTGCCAGCAGCCTGCGACTGGAACAAGAGACCCAGTACTTC	CASSLRLEQETQYF
TRBV7-9	.	.	TRBJ2-3	TGTGCCAGCAGCTTAGGCCTGGACAGAAGCACAGATACGCAGTATTTT	CASSLGLDRSTDTQYF
TRBV4-3	.	few	TRBJ2-3	TGCGCCAGCAGCCAAGCCTACTCCAGCACAGATACGCAGTATTTT	CASSQAYSSTDTQYF
TRBV5-5	.	.	TRBJ1-1	TGTGCCAGCAGCGGTGGTCGGGGCGGTACTGAAGCTTTCTTT	CASSGGRGGTEAFF
TRBV11-1	.	.	TRBJ2-1	TGTGCCAGCAGCTTGTGGAGGGGGGCAATAAATGAGCAGTTCTTC	CASSLWRGAINEQFF
TRBV29-1	TRBD2	.	TRBJ2-3	TGCAGCGTGCTCGGACTAGCGGAGAGCACAGATACGCAGTATTTT	CSVLGLAESTDTQYF
TRBV18	.	.	TRBJ2-5	TGTGCCAGCTCACCATCTAAGGGGGTAGAGACCCAGTACTTC	CASSPSKGVETQYF
TRBV19	TRBD1	.	TRBJ2-5	TGTGCCAGTGGGGGACAGGGCCAAGAGACCCAGTACTTC	CASGGQGQETQYF
TRBV14	.	.	TRBJ1-1	TGTGCCAGCAGTAGAACCGGGGGGCTAATAAACACTGAAGCTTTCTTT	CASSRTGGLINTEAFF
TRBV5-4	TRBD1	few	TRBJ2-5	TGTGCCAGCAGCTCCAGGGGGCTGGAGACCCAGTACTTC	CASSSRGLETQYF
TRBV5-5	.	few	TRBJ1-1	TGTGCCAGCAGTAGACAGGTAATGAACACTGAAGCTTTCTTT	CASSRQVMNTEAFF
TRBV5-1	.	few	TRBJ1-2	TGCGCCAGCAGCTTGGAGTACAGGGCCCGAGATGGCTACACCTTC	CASSLEYRARDGYTF
TRBV7-9	TRBD2	once	TRBJ2-1	TGTGCCAGCAGCTTAGCTAGCGGGGGGAGAGGTGAGCAGTTCTTC	CASSLASGGRGEQFF
TRBV28	.	few	TRBJ2-7	TGTGCCAGCAGAGGTGGACAGCGTGTCGAGCAGTACTTC	CASRGGQRVEQYF